This T cell receptor (beta chain) was identified in a study of blood T cells in healthy people across ages. Alongside a J-beta primer mix, a sample-barcoded 5' primer served in a second PCR lasting 7 to 11 cycles. TCRdb independently ran MiXCR on the 5' RACE reads; one entry per CDR3 protein. The top ten hold 2.1% of the sample, which has roughly 1,800,000 distinct CDR3 sequences, roughly 52% seen once. There are a few counts of this clonotype. The sample comprised blood. The source of this sequence is a woman in her 40s in good health.

DNA for the CDR3: TGCAGTGCCCCGCCGGGCTACTATGGCTACACCTTC. This gives the protein CSAPPGYYGYTF. The chain uses TRBV20-1 and TRBJ1-2, with D hard to call. V shed 6 bases and J shed 3 bases, with 11 bases lying between them. This CDR3 spans 12 amino acids. Germline assignment: CDR1 DFQATT and CDR2 SNEGSKA (reference sequence).